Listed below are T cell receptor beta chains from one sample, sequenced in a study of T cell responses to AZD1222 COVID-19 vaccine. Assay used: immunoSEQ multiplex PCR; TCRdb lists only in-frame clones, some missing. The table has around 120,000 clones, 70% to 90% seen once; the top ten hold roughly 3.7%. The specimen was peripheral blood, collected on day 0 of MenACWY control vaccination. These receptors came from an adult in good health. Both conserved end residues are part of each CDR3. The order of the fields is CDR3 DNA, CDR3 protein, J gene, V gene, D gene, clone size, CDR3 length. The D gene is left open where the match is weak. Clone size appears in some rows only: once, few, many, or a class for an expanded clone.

CDR3nt: TGTGCCAGTAGTGAGGGACTAGCGGGCCCGCCAGATACGCAGTATTTT; CDR3aa: CASSEGLAGPPDTQYF; j_gene: TRBJ2-3; v_gene: TRBV19; d_gene: TRBD2; abundance: once; len: 16
CDR3nt: TGTGCCAGCAGTTTATCTCGGGACAGGGGGCTGTTTTTT; CDR3aa: CASSLSRDRGLFF; j_gene: TRBJ2-2; v_gene: TRBV28; d_gene: TRBD1; abundance: .; len: 13
CDR3nt: TGTGCCAGCAGCTCAGGGTCAAGCAAAAACATTCAGTACTTC; CDR3aa: CASSSGSSKNIQYF; j_gene: TRBJ2-4; v_gene: TRBV5-4; d_gene: .; abundance: .; len: 14
CDR3nt: TGTGCCAGCAGCCCCCCACCGGGACAGGACTATGGCTACACCTTC; CDR3aa: CASSPPPGQDYGYTF; j_gene: TRBJ1-2; v_gene: TRBV3-1/TRBV3-2; d_gene: TRBD1; abundance: .; len: 15
CDR3nt: TGTGCCAGCAGCCAAGGGACAGGGGGGCTTCTGAACTATGGCTACACCTTC; CDR3aa: CASSQGTGGLLNYGYTF; j_gene: TRBJ1-2; v_gene: TRBV3-1/TRBV3-2; d_gene: TRBD1; abundance: .; len: 17
CDR3nt: TGTGCCAGCACCCCCGGGAGGGGTCAGCCCCAGCATTTT; CDR3aa: CASTPGRGQPQHF; j_gene: TRBJ1-5; v_gene: TRBV12-3/TRBV12-4; d_gene: .; abundance: .; len: 13
CDR3nt: TGTGCCAGCAGGGGACAGGGGGGCTTATACAATGAGCAGTTCTTC; CDR3aa: CASRGQGGLYNEQFF; j_gene: TRBJ2-1; v_gene: TRBV27; d_gene: TRBD1; abundance: .; len: 15
CDR3nt: TGCGCCAGCAGCTCGCTTACAGAGTCCCGCTACACCTTC; CDR3aa: CASSSLTESRYTF; j_gene: TRBJ1-2; v_gene: TRBV5-1; d_gene: .; abundance: few; len: 13
CDR3nt: TGTGCCAGCAGCTTAATGGGGGCCTCTGGAAACACCATATATTTT; CDR3aa: CASSLMGASGNTIYF; j_gene: TRBJ1-3; v_gene: TRBV7-3; d_gene: .; abundance: .; len: 15
CDR3nt: TGTGCCAGCAGTAATTGGGGGACTGAAGCTTTCTTT; CDR3aa: CASSNWGTEAFF; j_gene: TRBJ1-1; v_gene: TRBV6-5; d_gene: .; abundance: .; len: 12
CDR3nt: TGCGCCAGCACGTTAGCCAAAAACATTCAGTACTTC; CDR3aa: CASTLAKNIQYF; j_gene: TRBJ2-4; v_gene: TRBV4-3; d_gene: .; abundance: .; len: 12
CDR3nt: TGTGCCAGTAGTACCGGGGGGAATGGTGGCTACACCTTC; CDR3aa: CASSTGGNGGYTF; j_gene: TRBJ1-2; v_gene: TRBV19; d_gene: .; abundance: .; len: 13
CDR3nt: TGTGCCAGTAGTATGAGCCTACAGGGAGATGGCTACACCTTC; CDR3aa: CASSMSLQGDGYTF; j_gene: TRBJ1-2; v_gene: TRBV19; d_gene: .; abundance: .; len: 14
CDR3nt: TGCGCCAGCAGCTCCACAGTCTTCTCCCCTAGCACAGATACGCAGTATTTT; CDR3aa: CASSSTVFSPSTDTQYF; j_gene: TRBJ2-3; v_gene: TRBV5-1; d_gene: .; abundance: .; len: 17
CDR3nt: TGTGCCAGCACCGGGTGGGGCCTACAGACCACGGGGTCGGACACTGAAGCTTTCTTT; CDR3aa: CASTGWGLQTTGSDTEAFF; j_gene: TRBJ1-1; v_gene: TRBV28; d_gene: .; abundance: .; len: 19
CDR3nt: TGTGCCAGCAGTTACCTGGGACAGGGGGCGCGGAGCAATCAGCCCCAGCATTTT; CDR3aa: CASSYLGQGARSNQPQHF; j_gene: TRBJ1-5; v_gene: TRBV6-2/TRBV6-3; d_gene: TRBD1; abundance: .; len: 18
CDR3nt: TGTGCCAGCAGCTTAGTCAGGGCCAGCCAAGAGACCCAGTACTTC; CDR3aa: CASSLVRASQETQYF; j_gene: TRBJ2-5; v_gene: TRBV7-2; d_gene: .; abundance: .; len: 15
CDR3nt: TGTGCCAGTACCCGAATAGCGGGGGGGCGGGAGACCCAGTACTTC; CDR3aa: CASTRIAGGRETQYF; j_gene: TRBJ2-5; v_gene: TRBV19; d_gene: TRBD2; abundance: .; len: 15
CDR3nt: TGTGCCAGCAGCTTTCAGGGCACAGATACGCAGTATTTT; CDR3aa: CASSFQGTDTQYF; j_gene: TRBJ2-3; v_gene: TRBV7-2; d_gene: .; abundance: .; len: 13
CDR3nt: TGTGCCAGCAGCTTAACGGGACTAGCGGGCCGAGATACGCAGTATTTT; CDR3aa: CASSLTGLAGRDTQYF; j_gene: TRBJ2-3; v_gene: TRBV7-3; d_gene: TRBD2; abundance: .; len: 16
CDR3nt: TGTGCCAGCAGCCTCGTTAGGGCAGGTGCGCAGTATTTT; CDR3aa: CASSLVRAGAQYF; j_gene: TRBJ2-3; v_gene: TRBV2; d_gene: .; abundance: .; len: 13
CDR3nt: TGTGCCAGCAGGGGACAGCCAGAAACAGATACGCAGTATTTT; CDR3aa: CASRGQPETDTQYF; j_gene: TRBJ2-3; v_gene: TRBV2; d_gene: TRBD1; abundance: .; len: 14
CDR3nt: TGTGCCAGCAGCCAACAAAATCAGCGCTACGAGCAGTACTTC; CDR3aa: CASSQQNQRYEQYF; j_gene: TRBJ2-7; v_gene: TRBV11-2; d_gene: .; abundance: .; len: 14
CDR3nt: TGTGCCAGCAGTGAATCCGATTTTTGGTATGGCTACACCTTC; CDR3aa: CASSESDFWYGYTF; j_gene: TRBJ1-2; v_gene: TRBV25-1; d_gene: .; abundance: .; len: 14
CDR3nt: TGTGCCAGCAATAGGATTCTGGGAGAGACCCAGTACTTC; CDR3aa: CASNRILGETQYF; j_gene: TRBJ2-5; v_gene: TRBV2; d_gene: .; abundance: .; len: 13
CDR3nt: TGCAGCGCCTCGGACAGGGTCAATGAGCAGTTCTTC; CDR3aa: CSASDRVNEQFF; j_gene: TRBJ2-1; v_gene: TRBV29-1; d_gene: TRBD1; abundance: .; len: 12
CDR3nt: TGTGCCAGCAGCTTGGACAGGGTGGGGGCAACTAATGAAAAACTGTTTTTT; CDR3aa: CASSLDRVGATNEKLFF; j_gene: TRBJ1-4; v_gene: TRBV5-5; d_gene: .; abundance: once; len: 17
CDR3nt: TGTGCCAGCAGCTTAGAAGCGAATAATTCACCCCTCCACTTT; CDR3aa: CASSLEANNSPLHF; j_gene: TRBJ1-6; v_gene: TRBV7-9; d_gene: .; abundance: few; len: 14
CDR3nt: TGTGCCAGCAGCCCTGAGTGGGCGTATAATTCACCCCTCCACTTT; CDR3aa: CASSPEWAYNSPLHF; j_gene: TRBJ1-6; v_gene: TRBV5-8; d_gene: .; abundance: .; len: 15
CDR3nt: TGTGCCAGCAGCTTCCAACTCACAGATACGCAGTATTTT; CDR3aa: CASSFQLTDTQYF; j_gene: TRBJ2-3; v_gene: TRBV7-2; d_gene: .; abundance: .; len: 13
CDR3nt: TGTGCCACCAGTCTGGACGGACATCAGCCCCAGCATTTT; CDR3aa: CATSLDGHQPQHF; j_gene: TRBJ1-5; v_gene: TRBV24-1; d_gene: .; abundance: .; len: 13
CDR3nt: TGTGCCAGCAGTCCCCCGACGGGAGCCTACAATGAGCAGTTCTTC; CDR3aa: CASSPPTGAYNEQFF; j_gene: TRBJ2-1; v_gene: TRBV13; d_gene: .; abundance: .; len: 15
CDR3nt: TGTGCCAGCAGTTACGAGTGGGAGACCCAGTACTTC; CDR3aa: CASSYEWETQYF; j_gene: TRBJ2-5; v_gene: TRBV6-2/TRBV6-3; d_gene: .; abundance: few; len: 12
CDR3nt: TGTGCCAGTAAATCTCCAGGGGAGGGGGATGAAAAACTGTTTTTT; CDR3aa: CASKSPGEGDEKLFF; j_gene: TRBJ1-4; v_gene: TRBV19; d_gene: .; abundance: .; len: 15
CDR3nt: TGCGCCAGCAGACCCGGGGACAGGGTCACCGGGGAGCTGTTTTTT; CDR3aa: CASRPGDRVTGELFF; j_gene: TRBJ2-2; v_gene: TRBV5-1; d_gene: TRBD1; abundance: .; len: 15
CDR3nt: TGTGCCAGCAGCTTTCAGACAGGGTCGTCCTACGAGCAGTACTTC; CDR3aa: CASSFQTGSSYEQYF; j_gene: TRBJ2-7; v_gene: TRBV11-2; d_gene: TRBD1; abundance: .; len: 15
CDR3nt: TGTGCCAGCAGCAAACCGGGACAAGAGACCCAGTACTTC; CDR3aa: CASSKPGQETQYF; j_gene: TRBJ2-5; v_gene: TRBV11-2; d_gene: .; abundance: .; len: 13
CDR3nt: TGTGCCAGCAGCTTGGGGACAGGGGGTATGGCGACGATCCAAGAGACCCAGTACTTC; CDR3aa: CASSLGTGGMATIQETQYF; j_gene: TRBJ2-5; v_gene: TRBV7-3; d_gene: TRBD1; abundance: .; len: 19
CDR3nt: TGTGCCAGCAGCGGGATTAACTATGGCTACACCTTC; CDR3aa: CASSGINYGYTF; j_gene: TRBJ1-2; v_gene: TRBV12-3/TRBV12-4; d_gene: .; abundance: few; len: 12
CDR3nt: TGTGCCAGCTCACCCTCGCTAGCGGGGGGGTTGTATGAGCAGTTCTTC; CDR3aa: CASSPSLAGGLYEQFF; j_gene: TRBJ2-1; v_gene: TRBV18; d_gene: TRBD2; abundance: .; len: 16
CDR3nt: TGTGCCAGCAGTTCCGTTGCGCGGCGGGAGGGCACTGAAGCTTTCTTT; CDR3aa: CASSSVARREGTEAFF; j_gene: TRBJ1-1; v_gene: TRBV7-3; d_gene: .; abundance: .; len: 16
CDR3nt: TGTGCCAGCAGCTTAACCAGGGGTTCACCCCTCCACTTT; CDR3aa: CASSLTRGSPLHF; j_gene: TRBJ1-6; v_gene: TRBV7-6; d_gene: .; abundance: .; len: 13
CDR3nt: TGTGCCAGCAGTGAACCCACTCCACTAACCTACGAGCAGTACTTC; CDR3aa: CASSEPTPLTYEQYF; j_gene: TRBJ2-7; v_gene: TRBV28; d_gene: .; abundance: .; len: 15
CDR3nt: TGTGCCAGCAGCCTCGCCCACAGGGCGGGCACAGATACGCAGTATTTT; CDR3aa: CASSLAHRAGTDTQYF; j_gene: TRBJ2-3; v_gene: TRBV5-4; d_gene: .; abundance: .; len: 16
CDR3nt: TGTGCCAGCAGCTTAGGCACTGAAGCTTTCTTT; CDR3aa: CASSLGTEAFF; j_gene: TRBJ1-1; v_gene: TRBV7-8; d_gene: .; abundance: once; len: 11
CDR3nt: TGCGCCAGCAGCTTCGGACCTAACAAAGGGTTCGAGCAGTACTTC; CDR3aa: CASSFGPNKGFEQYF; j_gene: TRBJ2-7; v_gene: TRBV5-1; d_gene: .; abundance: .; len: 15
CDR3nt: TGTGCCAGCAGTTCAAGGGCCCCATATAGCAATCAGCCCCAGCATTTT; CDR3aa: CASSSRAPYSNQPQHF; j_gene: TRBJ1-5; v_gene: TRBV27; d_gene: .; abundance: .; len: 16
CDR3nt: TGTGCCAGCAGCTTAAGAGGCGGGACAGGGCAATTGGACACTGAAGCTTTCTTT; CDR3aa: CASSLRGGTGQLDTEAFF; j_gene: TRBJ1-1; v_gene: TRBV7-2; d_gene: TRBD1; abundance: .; len: 18